This TCR beta chain is drawn from a study of blood T cell repertoires in COVID-19. The CDR3 contains 12 residues. Germline V CDR1 and CDR2: ENHRY, SYGVKD. Produced via immunoSEQ multiplex PCR; TCRdb's table is partial and in-frame only. The data show a few hundred thousand clones, about 87% seen once. With respect to this clone: One end of the junction fails to match germline, which may point to a read error.

This clonotype was obtained from a man between 40 and 49 years old in a cohort exposed to, infected with or recovered from COVID-19 (not recorded which). The rearrangement links TRBV10-3 to TRBJ2-3; a weak D match, TRBD1 (5 bases). Sequencing was done on a sample of PBMCs or T cells enriched from blood (not recorded which). CDR3 loop: CAINQGTGTQYF. As DNA, the CDR3 is TGTGCCATCAATCAGGGCACAGGTACGCAGTATTTT.